A single sample is the source of the 8 T cell receptor beta chains below, sequenced in a study of T-cell reconstitution after alpha-beta-depleted transplantation in children. Unique molecular identifiers were used in preparing the TCRbeta library. A single record per CDR3 protein comes from TCRdb applying MiXCR to the PCR reads. Found here are approximately 350,000 distinct CDR3 sequences, more than 10% of them singletons; the top ten hold about 4%. This specimen was PBMCs, taken from the stem cell graft. The receptors derive from a human donor who donated a stem cell graft to a child with Fanconi anemia.

This clonotype has a handful of counts. This chain joins TRBV2 and TRBJ1-3, with D possibly matching TRBD1 (5 bases). Per germline, CDR1 SNHLY and CDR2 FYNNEI. The CDR3 is 14 residues long. Trimming left V 10 bases short and J 3 bases short, with 16 bases between. CDR3 amino acids: CATREGVHGNTIYF. The CDR3 nucleotides read TGTGCCACCCGGGAAGGGGTACATGGAAACACCATATATTTT.

Worth noting for this clonotype: One end of the junction fails to match germline, which may point to a read error. The chain carries TRBV3-1 and TRBJ2-2, with D possibly matching TRBD2 (6 bases). Germline assignment: CDR1 LGHDT and CDR2 YNNKEL (reference sequence). The CDR3 has 18 amino acids. CDR3 sequence (DNA): TGTACCAGCAGCCCCCGGAGGGCGACAGTGGACCACCACGGGGAGCTGTTTTTT. Translation: CTSSPRRATVDHHGELFF. The full variable domain, rest sourced from reference TRBV3-1 and TRBJ2-2, is DTAVSQTPKYLVTQMGNDKSIKCEQNLGHDTMYWYKQDSKKFLKIMFSYNNKELIINETVPNRFSPKSPDKAHLNLHINSLELGDSAVYFCTSSPRRATVDHHGELFFGEGSRLTVL.

The chain combines TRBV18 with TRBJ2-1; 11 bases align to TRBD2. The CDR3 runs 17 residues. CDR1 is KGHSH, CDR2 LQKENI, per germline. The V and J ends lost 0 bases and 4 bases, in that order; junction bases with no gene match: 5. In DNA form, the CDR3 reads TGTGCCAGCTCACCACCGGGTAGCGGGGGGGAGTACAATGAGCAGTTCTTC. It encodes CASSPPGSGGEYNEQFF.

V and J are TRBV5-1 and TRBJ2-2; tentatively, D is TRBD2 (5 bases). The germline gives CDR1 SGHRS, CDR2 YFSETQ. V dropped 7 bases and J dropped 1 base, with 11 bases sitting between them. This CDR3 is built from 14 residues. DNA for the CDR3: TGCGCCAGCGCCCCGAGGGAGAACACCGGGGAGCTGTTTTTT. Translating it yields CASAPRENTGELFF.

This clonotype was picked up a small number of times. V and J are TRBV12-3 or TRBV12-4 and TRBJ1-6, with TRBD1 matching over 9 bases. This CDR3 has 16 residues. The V segment lost 2 bases and the J segment 7 bases; nucleotides outside the gene matches: 6. DNA of the CDR3: TGTGCCAGCAGTTTACAGACAGGGGGGAGCAATTCACCCCTCCACTTT. Translated, it gives CASSLQTGGSNSPLHF.

The chain employs TRBV4-2 and TRBJ2-6; D not resolved. The V gene lost 0 bases and the J gene lost 0 bases, with 9 bases spanning the gap. This CDR3 comprises 17 residues. Germline V gene sequence: CDR1 LGHNA, CDR2 YNFKEQ. The CDR3 DNA sequence: TGTGCCAGCAGCCAAGATACATCGGACTCTGGGGCCAACGTCCTGACTTTC. Amino acids: CASSQDTSDSGANVLTF.

This clonotype was recorded a few times. The rearrangement links TRBV15 to TRBJ1-5; D gene ambiguous. Germline CDR1 LNHNV, CDR2 YYDKDF (reference sequence). Trimming removed 1 base at V and 5 bases at J, with 21 bases between. The CDR3 spans 18 residues. The CDR3 spells CATSRGASAGKLDQPQHF. The CDR3 DNA follows: TGTGCCACCAGCAGAGGGGCTTCGGCCGGGAAGTTAGATCAGCCCCAGCATTTT.

This chain joins TRBV20-1 and TRBJ1-1; 7 bases align to TRBD1. The CDR3 consists of 16 residues. Germline V CDR1 and CDR2: DFQATT, SNEGSKA (reference sequence). Germline trimming cut 2 bases from V and 0 bases from J; bases unmatched to any gene: 9. The CDR3 here is CSARPGQVIMNTEAFF. In nucleotides, the CDR3 is TGCAGTGCTAGACCTGGACAGGTCATTATGAACACTGAAGCTTTCTTT.